These T cell receptor beta chains were read from a single sample in a study of blood T cell repertoires in COVID-19. Using immunoSEQ multiplex PCR, the repertoire was profiled, and TCRdb retains in-frame clones only, with some absent. The sample has around 300,000 clones, 85% seen once. Sequences were obtained from peripheral blood. These receptors were taken from a human donor in a cohort sampled during active COVID-19. CDR3s leave out the opening cysteine and the closing phenylalanine or tryptophan. For some rows the clone size is stated as once, few or many, or as a class when expanded; others skip it.

V gene | clone size | CDR3 protein
TRBV7-2 | NA | ASSVGTSGRSGELF
TRBV5-4 | NA | ASSIGQLNNSPLH
TRBV19 | NA | ASTAGRGYNEQF
TRBV7-9 | NA | ASSSRTRNRAF
TRBV3-1/TRBV3-2 | NA | AVGRAGSYEQY
TRBV27 | NA | ASSPWTGTYEQY
TRBV5-1 | NA | ASSFQGYNEQF
TRBV27 | NA | ASSPIRPIRARRGSYEQY
TRBV3-1/TRBV3-2 | NA | ASSQGRGNEQF
TRBV5-6 | NA | ASSSSGRATETQY
TRBV5-1 | once | ASSLGAGGPDEQY
TRBV5-1 | once | ASSLDFPGGHETQY
TRBV9 | NA | ASSPTSPGLAGVRAGTDTQY
TRBV30 | NA | AWSPGGLDEQY
TRBV6-5 | NA | ASSRAKDYEQY
TRBV27 | NA | ASSELAGRSGANVLT
TRBV6-6 | NA | ASSYSRDSNYGYT
TRBV18 | NA | ASSPWGQDPYEQY
TRBV28 | NA | ASKGGVAESTDTQY
TRBV30 | once | AWTRTGNTEAF
TRBV2 | once | ASSLGGTDTQY
TRBV2 | NA | TSRSVEGLDIQY
TRBV6-6 | NA | ASSYPHDRVDYGYT
TRBV20-1 | once | SASSNYGYT
TRBV6-2/TRBV6-3 | NA | ASSYSRGAGRNTETF
TRBV5-5 | NA | ASSLAARTINEQF
TRBV5-1 | NA | ASRVQDSRSLNTEAF
TRBV7-9 | NA | ASSRLAGGTADTQY
TRBV9 | NA | ASSVSAAGGYEQY
TRBV15 | NA | ATSLPLGGIETQY
TRBV7-2 | NA | ASSRDSGTTTYNEQF
TRBV10-3 | NA | AISEQTGIGQPQH
TRBV6-5 | NA | ASSYASGLETQY
TRBV24-1 | NA | ATSGTGNQPQH
TRBV27 | NA | ASSLRQGGYNEQF
TRBV19 | few | ASGSGSASYEQY
TRBV29-1 | few | SVGRAGELF
TRBV2 | NA | AGGSYNSPLH
TRBV20-1 | NA | SARREPEAF
TRBV30 | NA | AWSGDRGQTQY
TRBV19 | NA | ASSIGGGQNEQF
TRBV5-5 | NA | ASSFYRGLVQPQH